Listed below are T cell receptor beta chains from one sample, sequenced in a study of PD-L1 blockade in urothelial cancer. The data were produced by immunoSEQ multiplex PCR, yet TCRdb's version contains in-frame clones alone and is incomplete. In the table there are some 50,000 clones, around 88% of which are singletons. Here the sequenced sample was PBMCs, taken around atezolizumab (anti-PD-L1) treatment. Every receptor here comes from a woman aged 60-75 years with urothelial cancer. Both conserved end residues are part of each CDR3. D genes are given only for firm matches. A clone size is listed for some rows: how often the clone was seen (once, few, many), or a class if it is expanded.

J gene,clone size,V gene,CDR3 length,D gene,CDR3 protein,CDR3 DNA
TRBJ2-5,NA,TRBV29-1,14,NA,CSVEDSGLERAQYF,TGCAGCGTTGAAGATTCGGGCTTGGAGAGGGCCCAGTACTTC
TRBJ1-6,NA,TRBV27,15,NA,CASSLRSNYNSPLHF,TGTGCCAGCAGTTTACGTAGTAACTATAATTCACCCCTCCACTTT
TRBJ2-1,NA,TRBV18,16,TRBD2,CASSPPNGRQYNEQFF,TGTGCCAGCTCACCACCGAACGGGAGGCAATACAATGAGCAGTTCTTC
TRBJ1-2,NA,TRBV4-2,17,TRBD1,CASSQGTGAPTLYGYTF,TGTGCCAGCAGCCAAGGGACAGGTGCTCCCACCCTCTATGGCTACACCTTC
TRBJ2-5,NA,TRBV15,18,TRBD2,CATSRDRERGPLRETQYF,TGTGCCACCAGCAGAGATCGAGAGCGGGGGCCCCTCCGGGAGACCCAGTACTTC
TRBJ2-1,once,TRBV4-3,16,NA,CASSQQSQGTGNEQFF,TGCGCCAGCAGCCAACAAAGTCAGGGGACGGGCAATGAGCAGTTCTTC
TRBJ2-7,NA,TRBV5-4,17,TRBD2,CASSAPASGTLASEQYF,TGTGCCAGCAGCGCCCCCGCTAGCGGGACCCTGGCGTCCGAGCAGTACTTC
TRBJ1-5,NA,TRBV7-8,16,TRBD1,CASSGGTANSNQPQHF,TGTGCCAGCAGCGGGGGGACAGCAAATAGCAATCAGCCCCAGCATTTT
TRBJ2-5,NA,TRBV6-5,13,NA,CASSYRGQETQYF,TGTGCCAGCAGTTACAGGGGTCAAGAGACCCAGTACTTC
TRBJ2-3,NA,TRBV7-2,18,TRBD2,CASSQLLAERGWTDTQYF,TGTGCCAGCAGCCAACTGCTTGCGGAGCGGGGGTGGACAGATACGCAGTATTTT
TRBJ1-1,NA,TRBV20-1,10,NA,CSARDTEAFF,TGCAGTGCCAGGGACACTGAAGCTTTCTTT
TRBJ2-1,NA,TRBV13,14,TRBD2,CASSLSGRKNEQFF,TGTGCCAGCAGCTTAAGCGGGAGAAAGAATGAGCAGTTCTTC
TRBJ2-7,NA,TRBV28,16,TRBD2,CASNTPAAGAPYEQYF,TGTGCCAGCAATACTCCAGCGGCGGGAGCGCCCTACGAGCAGTACTTC
TRBJ1-4,NA,TRBV7-2,14,NA,CASSPGHTNEKLFF,TGTGCCAGCAGCCCGGGACATACTAATGAAAAACTGTTTTTT
TRBJ1-2,NA,TRBV28,13,NA,CASSLRGPYGYTF,TGTGCCAGCAGTTTACGAGGGCCCTATGGCTACACCTTC
TRBJ1-2,NA,TRBV4-3,15,NA,CASSQDPNAGYGYTF,TGCGCCAGCAGCCAAGATCCGAACGCCGGCTATGGCTACACCTTC
TRBJ1-4,NA,TRBV4-3,15,NA,CASSQEGARSEKLFF,TGCGCCAGCAGCCAAGAAGGGGCGAGGAGTGAAAAACTGTTTTTT
TRBJ2-7,NA,TRBV19,14,TRBD1,CASSLQGFFHEQYF,TGTGCCAGTAGCCTACAGGGGTTTTTCCACGAGCAGTACTTC
TRBJ2-2,NA,TRBV5-4,15,NA,CASSRGSANTGELFF,TGTGCCAGCAGCCGGGGGAGCGCGAACACCGGGGAGCTGTTTTTT
TRBJ1-5,NA,TRBV6-5,15,TRBD1,CASRPSTGVSGPQHF,TGTGCCAGCAGACCCAGCACAGGGGTCTCCGGGCCCCAGCATTTT
TRBJ2-2,NA,TRBV10-3,16,NA,CAIRPNRAVEPGELFF,TGTGCCATCAGACCGAACAGGGCGGTTGAGCCCGGGGAGCTGTTTTTT
TRBJ2-7,NA,TRBV7-2,14,NA,CASTLGSGSDEQYF,TGTGCCAGCACCCTTGGGTCGGGGAGTGACGAGCAGTACTTC